This is a list of T cell receptor beta chains from one sample in a study of blood T cell repertoires in COVID-19. Produced via immunoSEQ multiplex PCR; TCRdb's table is partial and in-frame only. This sample has roughly 84,000 clones, with approximately 71% found just once. Material for sequencing was peripheral blood. The receptors come from a woman aged 45-60 years with acute or convalescent COVID-19. Both conserved end residues are part of each CDR3. Fields, in order: D gene, J gene, clone size, V gene, CDR3 protein, CDR3 DNA. The D gene is left open where the match is weak. Clone size appears in some rows only: once, few, many, or a class for an expanded clone.

D gene: TRBD1
J gene: TRBJ2-1
clone size: .
V gene: TRBV19
CDR3 protein: CASIPSGTGRVEQFF
CDR3 DNA: TGTGCCAGTATCCCGTCTGGGACAGGGAGGGTTGAGCAGTTCTTC

D gene: .
J gene: TRBJ1-2
clone size: .
V gene: TRBV6-5
CDR3 protein: CASIETPGAPSGYTF
CDR3 DNA: TGTGCCAGCATCGAAACCCCAGGGGCCCCGTCTGGCTACACCTTC

D gene: .
J gene: TRBJ1-2
clone size: .
V gene: TRBV9
CDR3 protein: CASSVDRGTDGYTF
CDR3 DNA: TGTGCCAGCAGCGTAGATCGGGGAACGGATGGCTACACCTTC

D gene: .
J gene: TRBJ1-6
clone size: .
V gene: TRBV25-1
CDR3 protein: CASADREYNSPLHF
CDR3 DNA: TGTGCCAGCGCGGACCGGGAATACAATTCACCCCTCCACTTT

D gene: .
J gene: TRBJ2-3
clone size: once
V gene: TRBV6-5
CDR3 protein: CASNFQGTDTQYF
CDR3 DNA: TGTGCCAGCAACTTTCAGGGCACAGATACGCAGTATTTT

D gene: .
J gene: TRBJ2-7
clone size: .
V gene: TRBV28
CDR3 protein: CASTQGRNYEQYF
CDR3 DNA: TGTGCCAGCACGCAGGGGCGGAACTACGAGCAGTACTTC

D gene: .
J gene: TRBJ1-2
clone size: .
V gene: TRBV3-1/TRBV3-2
CDR3 protein: CASSQRDTGGYTF
CDR3 DNA: TGTGCCAGCAGCCAAAGGGACACGGGTGGCTACACCTTC

D gene: .
J gene: TRBJ2-7
clone size: .
V gene: TRBV6-1
CDR3 protein: CASSHIDRSEQYF
CDR3 DNA: TGTGCCAGCAGCCATATTGACAGGTCCGAGCAGTACTTC

D gene: .
J gene: TRBJ1-4
clone size: .
V gene: TRBV19
CDR3 protein: CATSKGGAGEKLFF
CDR3 DNA: TGTGCCACCTCAAAAGGTGGGGCTGGGGAAAAACTGTTTTTT

D gene: .
J gene: TRBJ2-3
clone size: .
V gene: TRBV3-1/TRBV3-2
CDR3 protein: CASSQGASTDTQYF
CDR3 DNA: TGTGCCAGCAGCCAAGGGGCCAGCACAGATACGCAGTATTTT

D gene: .
J gene: TRBJ1-3
clone size: .
V gene: TRBV4-2
CDR3 protein: CASSQSGLNSGNTIYF
CDR3 DNA: TGTGCCAGCAGCCAATCGGGACTTAACTCTGGAAACACCATATATTTT

D gene: .
J gene: TRBJ2-7
clone size: .
V gene: TRBV2
CDR3 protein: CASSAQGISYEQYF
CDR3 DNA: TGTGCCAGCAGTGCCCAGGGAATATCCTACGAGCAGTACTTC

D gene: .
J gene: TRBJ2-7
clone size: once
V gene: TRBV4-2
CDR3 protein: CASSRNTYEQYF
CDR3 DNA: TGTGCCAGCAGCCGAAACACCTACGAGCAGTACTTC

D gene: TRBD1
J gene: TRBJ1-3
clone size: .
V gene: TRBV11-2
CDR3 protein: CASSLGGTVGNTIYF
CDR3 DNA: TGTGCCAGCAGCTTAGGGGGGACAGTTGGAAACACCATATATTTT

D gene: .
J gene: TRBJ1-5
clone size: .
V gene: TRBV19
CDR3 protein: CASSPLRQGSNQPQHF
CDR3 DNA: TGTGCCAGTAGTCCTCTCCGTCAGGGAAGCAATCAGCCCCAGCATTTT

D gene: .
J gene: TRBJ1-1
clone size: .
V gene: TRBV4-1
CDR3 protein: CASSQGQGYTEAFF
CDR3 DNA: TGCGCCAGCAGCCAAGGGCAGGGATACACTGAAGCTTTCTTT

D gene: TRBD1
J gene: TRBJ1-5
clone size: .
V gene: TRBV7-9
CDR3 protein: CASSRQGLNQPQHF
CDR3 DNA: TGTGCCAGCAGCAGACAGGGGTTAAATCAGCCCCAGCATTTT